These T cell receptor beta chains were read from a single sample in a study of shared clonotypes between healthy human individuals. Produced via immunoSEQ multiplex PCR; TCRdb's table is partial and in-frame only. There are millions of clones in the sample; approximately 94% occur only once, and roughly 1% lies in the top ten. Sequencing was performed on naive CD8+ T cells sorted from blood. The receptor set was obtained from a man in his late teens or twenties in good health. Both conserved end residues are part of each CDR3. A D gene is named only where the DNA matches it firmly. Size tells how often a clone was seen (once, few, many) or the class of an expanded clone, and some rows leave it out.

clone size	J gene	D gene	V gene	CDR3 protein	CDR3 DNA
NA	TRBJ2-1	NA	TRBV4-3	CASSQATGYLYNEQFF	TGCGCCAGCAGCCAGGCGACAGGTTACCTTTACAATGAGCAGTTCTTC
NA	TRBJ1-2	NA	TRBV9	CASSVATNEGGYTF	TGTGCCAGCAGCGTAGCTACTAATGAGGGCGGCTACACCTTC
NA	TRBJ2-7	NA	TRBV21-1	CASSTIGGAWDEQYF	TGTGCCAGCAGCACGATAGGCGGCGCTTGGGACGAGCAGTACTTC
NA	TRBJ2-7	NA	TRBV5-1	CATSDGSSYEQYF	TGCGCCACCTCGGACGGCAGCTCCTACGAGCAGTACTTC
NA	TRBJ1-1	NA	TRBV9	CASSVGQHTEAFF	TGTGCCAGCAGCGTAGGACAGCACACTGAAGCTTTCTTT
NA	TRBJ2-1	TRBD1	TRBV4-3	CASSPGQGTRDEQFF	TGCGCCAGCAGCCCCGGACAGGGGACTCGGGATGAGCAGTTCTTC
NA	TRBJ2-7	NA	TRBV5-1	CASSLEGPTYEQYF	TGCGCCAGCAGCTTGGAGGGGCCTACCTACGAGCAGTACTTC
NA	TRBJ2-7	NA	TRBV30	CAWSPGAGLGYEQYF	TGTGCCTGGAGTCCTGGGGCAGGTCTAGGCTACGAGCAGTACTTC
NA	TRBJ2-5	NA	TRBV10-3	CAISELSLPETQYF	TGTGCCATCAGTGAGCTCAGCCTCCCGGAGACCCAGTACTTC
NA	TRBJ1-1	NA	TRBV2	CASSETGHLVNTEAFF	TGTGCCAGCAGTGAAACGGGACACCTTGTGAACACTGAAGCTTTCTTT
NA	TRBJ2-7	NA	TRBV10-3	CAAAPGTEDYEQYF	TGTGCCGCGGCCCCCGGGACGGAGGACTACGAGCAGTACTTC
NA	TRBJ1-1	NA	TRBV5-1	CASSLELQGLNTEAFF	TGCGCCAGCAGCTTGGAACTGCAGGGGCTGAACACTGAAGCTTTCTTT
once	TRBJ2-7	NA	TRBV7-9	CASSSTGGGSPHEQYF	TGTGCCAGCAGCTCGACCGGGGGCGGGAGCCCCCACGAGCAGTACTTC
NA	TRBJ1-1	NA	TRBV5-6	CASSLARRGGTEAFF	TGTGCCAGCAGCTTGGCCCGCCGGGGCGGGACTGAAGCTTTCTTT
NA	TRBJ1-2	NA	TRBV2	CASSETEANYGYTF	TGTGCCAGCAGTGAGACAGAAGCTAACTATGGCTACACCTTC
NA	TRBJ2-7	NA	TRBV5-1	CASSLASGYEQYF	TGCGCCAGCAGCTTGGCGTCAGGGTACGAGCAGTACTTC
NA	TRBJ2-7	NA	TRBV7-9	CASSFQTRYEQYF	TGTGCCAGCAGCTTCCAGACACGTTACGAGCAGTACTTC
NA	TRBJ2-2	TRBD2	TRBV5-6	CASSLSLASIANTGELFF	TGTGCCAGCAGCTTGTCACTAGCGTCCATCGCGAACACCGGGGAGCTGTTTTTT
NA	TRBJ2-3	TRBD2	TRBV5-1	CASSYKVLAGGTDTQYF	TGCGCCAGCAGCTATAAAGTTTTAGCGGGGGGCACAGATACGCAGTATTTT
NA	TRBJ2-3	TRBD2	TRBV10-2	CASSDLAGPDTQYF	TGCGCCAGCAGTGATCTAGCGGGACCCGATACGCAGTATTTT
NA	TRBJ1-1	NA	TRBV7-9	CASSLISQGFEAFF	TGTGCCAGCAGCCTTATATCCCAGGGGTTTGAAGCTTTCTTT
NA	TRBJ1-6	NA	TRBV11-2	CASSLDLAVNSPLHF	TGTGCCAGCAGCTTAGATTTGGCCGTTAATTCACCCCTCCACTTT
NA	TRBJ2-1	NA	TRBV14	CASSQEGAFYNEQFF	TGTGCCAGCAGCCAAGAGGGGGCCTTCTACAATGAGCAGTTCTTC
NA	TRBJ2-7	NA	TRBV5-1	CASSSTYEQYF	TGCGCCAGCAGCAGTACCTACGAGCAGTACTTC
NA	TRBJ1-4	NA	TRBV28	CASSSGGVEEKLFF	TGTGCCAGCAGCTCCGGGGGGGTCGAAGAAAAACTGTTTTTT
NA	TRBJ2-7	NA	TRBV7-9	CASSADGSYEQYF	TGTGCCAGCAGCGCGGACGGGTCCTACGAGCAGTACTTC
NA	TRBJ2-5	NA	TRBV6-5	CASTVADQETQYF	TGTGCCAGCACCGTGGCGGACCAAGAGACCCAGTACTTC
NA	TRBJ1-1	NA	TRBV6-6	CASSPGPPNTEAFF	TGTGCCAGCAGCCCGGGACCGCCGAACACTGAAGCTTTCTTT
NA	TRBJ1-1	NA	TRBV28	CASRPLATEAFF	TGTGCCAGCAGGCCCCTAGCAACTGAAGCTTTCTTT
NA	TRBJ2-1	TRBD2	TRBV6-1	CASSDTSGGGVYNEQFF	TGTGCCAGCAGTGACACTAGCGGGGGGGGAGTATACAATGAGCAGTTCTTC
NA	TRBJ2-1	NA	TRBV28	CASSFNRPSYNEQFF	TGTGCCAGCAGTTTTAACAGGCCTTCCTACAATGAGCAGTTCTTC
NA	TRBJ2-7	NA	TRBV27	CASSLSVGLGFSYEQYF	TGTGCCAGCAGTTTATCGGTCGGTTTAGGATTCTCCTACGAGCAGTACTTC
NA	TRBJ1-1	TRBD1	TRBV4-1	CASSQGSGGDLSEAFF	TGCGCCAGCAGCCAAGGGTCAGGGGGTGATTTATCTGAAGCTTTCTTT
NA	TRBJ1-3	NA	TRBV5-8	CASSPRGESGNTIYF	TGTGCCAGCAGCCCCCGCGGCGAATCTGGAAACACCATATATTTT
NA	TRBJ2-7	TRBD2	TRBV6-1	CASSEGGPGLVSEQYF	TGTGCCAGCAGTGAAGGAGGCCCGGGACTAGTCAGCGAGCAGTACTTC
NA	TRBJ2-2	TRBD1	TRBV6-5	CASSYDTGGTGELFF	TGTGCCAGCAGTTACGACACAGGGGGCACCGGGGAGCTGTTTTTT
NA	TRBJ2-7	NA	TRBV19	CASSIGDGAYEQYF	TGTGCCAGTAGTATTGGGGACGGAGCCTACGAGCAGTACTTC
NA	TRBJ2-5	NA	TRBV6-5	CASRGETQYF	TGTGCCAGCAGGGGAGAGACCCAGTACTTC
NA	TRBJ1-2	NA	TRBV10-3	CAISESGNSYGYTF	TGTGCCATCAGTGAGTCTGGTAACAGTTATGGCTACACCTTC
NA	TRBJ2-7	TRBD2	TRBV18	CASSPGTSGSYEQYF	TGTGCCAGCTCACCGGGGACTAGCGGATCCTACGAGCAGTACTTC
NA	TRBJ2-1	TRBD2	TRBV6-5	CASSYSASGSYNEQFF	TGTGCCAGCAGTTACTCAGCTAGCGGGAGCTACAATGAGCAGTTCTTC
NA	TRBJ1-2	NA	TRBV7-9	CASSLVGFPYTF	TGTGCCAGCAGCTTAGTTGGTTTTCCCTACACCTTC
NA	TRBJ1-5	TRBD1	TRBV4-1	CASSPLTGRDQPQHF	TGCGCCAGCAGCCCCCTGACAGGGCGGGATCAGCCCCAGCATTTT
NA	TRBJ2-5	TRBD2	TRBV28	CASSPILAGGQETQYF	TGTGCCAGCAGTCCGATACTAGCGGGGGGCCAAGAGACCCAGTACTTC
NA	TRBJ2-1	TRBD2	TRBV7-9	CASSRTSGGSKYNEQFF	TGTGCCAGCAGTCGGACTAGCGGGGGATCTAAATACAATGAGCAGTTCTTC
NA	TRBJ2-7	NA	TRBV28	CASSSTGNYEQYF	TGTGCCAGCAGTTCCACGGGGAACTACGAGCAGTACTTC
NA	TRBJ1-1	NA	TRBV28	CASSLSPATEAFF	TGTGCCAGCAGTTTATCTCCTGCCACTGAAGCTTTCTTT
NA	TRBJ2-1	TRBD2	TRBV29-1	CSVRGTSGAALVSSYNEQFF	TGCAGCGTTCGTGGGACTAGCGGAGCCGCTCTAGTTTCCTCCTACAATGAGCAGTTCTTC
NA	TRBJ1-6	NA	TRBV19	CASSIGEVTSSYNSPLHF	TGTGCCAGTAGTATCGGGGAAGTCACCAGCTCCTATAATTCACCCCTCCACTTT
NA	TRBJ2-7	NA	TRBV7-9	CASSSHEQYF	TGTGCCAGCAGCTCGCACGAGCAGTACTTC
few	TRBJ1-6	NA	TRBV21-1	CASSPRCRPLHF	TGTGCCAGCAGCCCCCGCTGTAGGCCCCTCCACTTT
NA	TRBJ2-7	NA	TRBV29-1	CSVGDGPTEQYF	TGCAGCGTTGGGGACGGCCCCACCGAGCAGTACTTC
few	TRBJ1-1	NA	TRBV6-5	CASSYSGGSGTEAFF	TGTGCCAGCAGTTACTCGGGGGGGTCCGGCACTGAAGCTTTCTTT
NA	TRBJ1-1	TRBD1	TRBV11-2	CASSLLRDRNTEAFF	TGTGCCAGCAGCCTCCTGAGGGACAGGAACACTGAAGCTTTCTTT